The 27 T cell receptor beta chains in this list originate from one sample, sequenced in a study of identical twins' blood T cells. A single record per CDR3 protein comes from TCRdb applying MiXCR to the 5' RACE reads. The repertoire holds about 370,000 distinct CDR3 sequences, with roughly 31% as singletons. Sequencing input: PBMCs. These receptors all stem from a woman aged 18-50 years in good health.

The genes are TRBV3-1 and TRBJ2-1, with 7 bases that match TRBD1. The trim removed 5 bases at V and 2 bases at J, leaving 6 bases unmatched. The CDR3 extends over 15 amino acids. CDR1 and CDR2 (germline): LGHDT, YNNKEL (reference sequence). The CDR3 nucleotides are TGTGCCAGCAGCTCCGGGACAGTTGCCTACAATGAGCAGTTCTTC. Its protein is CASSSGTVAYNEQFF.

V usage is TRBV11-2 and J usage is TRBJ1-4; a weak D match, TRBD1 (5 bases). With 5 bases removed from V and 7 bases from J, the gap between germline ends came to 11 bases. The CDR3 is made up of 13 amino acids. From germline, CDR1 is SGHAT and CDR2 FQNNGV. The CDR3 DNA sequence: TGTGCCAGCAGCCCCCCGGGACGTGAAAAACTGTTTTTT. This translates into CASSPPGREKLFF.

The sample holds a few counts of this clonotype. V and J are TRBV20-1 and TRBJ1-1; 8 bases map to TRBD1. The germline V gene has CDR1 DFQATT and CDR2 SNEGSKA (reference sequence). With 3 bases clipped from V and 0 bases from J, the junction kept 6 bases outside the gene matches. This CDR3 contains 15 residues. CDR3 nucleotides: TGCAGTGCTAGGGGGGACAGGTCCATGAACACTGAAGCTTTCTTT. Its translation is CSARGDRSMNTEAFF.

The chain combines TRBV5-1 with TRBJ1-6, with TRBD1 matching 8 bases. Germline V gene data show CDR1 as SGHRS and CDR2 as YFSETQ. This CDR3 has 15 residues. The V gene end was trimmed by 4 bases and the J gene end by 6 bases; junction bases not matched to a gene: 6. The CDR3: CASSTSTGGNSPLHF. CDR3 sequence (DNA): TGCGCCAGCAGCACTTCAACAGGGGGTAATTCACCCCTCCACTTT.

The rearrangement uses TRBV19 and TRBJ1-2; D is unresolved. The CDR3 sequence is 15 residues long. Germline V gene data show CDR1 as LNHDA and CDR2 as SQIVND (reference sequence). The V gene lost 1 base and the J gene lost 7 bases, with 16 bases spanning the gap. This CDR3 reads CASSIGELGMRGYTF. The CDR3 region has the DNA TGTGCCAGTAGTATAGGAGAGCTAGGGATGCGTGGCTACACCTTC.

DNA for the CDR3: TGTGCCAGCAGTCTCATACCGAGGACGGGAAACACCATATATTTT. It yields the protein CASSLIPRTGNTIYF. The V gene is TRBV27, the J gene TRBJ1-3; D not certain. Trimming took 5 bases from V and 4 from J, leaving 15 bases between them. Per germline, CDR1 MNHEY and CDR2 SMNVEV (reference sequence). The CDR3 contains 15 residues.

This clonotype was observed a few times. V and J are TRBV2 and TRBJ2-2; TRBD2 is a possible D gene (7 bases). Per the germline V gene, CDR1 is SNHLY and CDR2 is FYNNEI. The CDR3 spans 16 residues. Trimming pared 5 bases from V and 7 bases from J, leaving 20 bases between. The CDR3 DNA sequence: TGTGCCAGCAGTTTTCGCGGGGGCGAAATAGGCGGGGAGCTGTTTTTT. It codes for CASSFRGGEIGGELFF.

This clonotype was observed a few times. The chain carries TRBV27 and TRBJ1-1; TRBD1 might be the D (5 bases). Germline V gene lookup returns CDR1 MNHEY and CDR2 SMNVEV (reference sequence). The ends were cut back, 4 bases at V and 6 bases at J, with 18 bases in the middle. The CDR3 covers 15 residues. CDR3 DNA: TGTGCCAGCAGTTCCCAACAGGAGGCTATCCCTGAAGCTTTCTTT. Protein sequence: CASSSQQEAIPEAFF.

The rearrangement links TRBV12-3 or TRBV12-4 to TRBJ1-2; possible D gene TRBD1, 6 bases. The CDR3 length is 15 residues. Trimming stripped 3 bases from V and 5 bases from J, with 16 bases between. CDR3 DNA sequence: TGTGCCAGCAGTTTGGGGATAGGGGGTCCGTATGGCTACACCTTC. The encoded protein is CASSLGIGGPYGYTF.

The chain couples TRBV5-1 to TRBJ1-2; D unclear. Germline values: CDR1 SGHRS, CDR2 YFSETQ. The V end was cut by 3 bases, the J end by 2 bases, with 14 bases between. CDR3 length equals 15 residues. The CDR3 reads CASSYGLTVNYGYTF. The CDR3, as DNA: TGCGCCAGCAGCTACGGCCTTACAGTCAACTATGGCTACACCTTC.

This rearrangement joins TRBV9 to TRBJ2-1; D gene uncertain. V lost 0 bases, J lost 0 bases, and 10 bases lay in between. Germline lookup yields CDR1 SGDLS and CDR2 YYNGEE. The CDR3 totals 16 residues. CDR3 protein: CASSVAGSNSYNEQFF. The CDR3 DNA reads as TGTGCCAGCAGCGTAGCGGGCAGCAACTCCTACAATGAGCAGTTCTTC.

CDR3 amino acids: CASSLSGQPYNEQFF. CDR3 nucleotide sequence: TGTGCCAGCAGCTTATCAGGGCAACCCTACAATGAGCAGTTCTTC. V usage is TRBV7-9 and J usage is TRBJ2-1, with a possible D match to TRBD1 (5 bases). Trimming removed 2 bases from V and 2 bases from J, with 10 bases in between. CDR1 is SEHNR and CDR2 is FQNEAQ in the germline V gene (reference sequence). This CDR3 region has 15 residues.

CDR3 region: CASSLYQQRVGEAFF. The CDR3 coding sequence is TGCGCCAGCAGCTTGTATCAGCAAAGGGTCGGTGAAGCTTTCTTT. V is TRBV5-1 and J is TRBJ1-1; D unresolved. This CDR3 region has 15 residues. Germline CDR1 is SGHRS and CDR2 is YFSETQ. Between the trimmed V and J ends, which lost 1 base and 7 bases, there was a span of 17 bases. The complete variable domain, with remaining parts taken from reference TRBV5-1 and TRBJ1-1, reads KAGVTQTPRYLIKTRGQQVTLSCSPISGHRSVSWYQQTPGQGLQFLFEYFSETQRNKGNFPGRFSGRQFSNSRSEMNVSTLELGDSALYLCASSLYQQRVGEAFFGQGTRLTVV.

V is TRBV7-9 and J is TRBJ1-2, with D unclear. Germline assignment: CDR1 SEHNR and CDR2 FQNEAQ (reference sequence). The CDR3 has 16 residues. The V end lost 8 bases, the J end lost 4 bases, and 23 bases lay between the germline ends. The CDR3 sequence: CASGSIGIGTLYGYTF. The CDR3 nucleotides are TGTGCCAGCGGCTCGATTGGGATAGGAACCCTCTATGGCTACACCTTC.

This clonotype was observed a handful of times. The chain carries TRBV18 and TRBJ1-2, with 8 bases matching TRBD1. Germline V CDR1 and CDR2: KGHSH, LQKENI. The CDR3 totals 16 residues. J gave up 3 bases and V 5 bases, and 11 bases lay outside the gene matches. The CDR3, as DNA: TGTGCCAGCTCATTGGTCTGGGGACAGGCGGACTATGGCTACACCTTC. As protein: CASSLVWGQADYGYTF.

The chain couples TRBV6-6 to TRBJ2-2; D possibly corresponds to TRBD1 (5 bases). V was cut by 4 bases and J by 1 base, with 13 bases left in between. Germline lookup yields CDR1 MNHNY and CDR2 SVGAGI (reference sequence). The CDR3 consists of 16 residues. The CDR3 sequence is CASSSPRVGNTGELFF. The CDR3 DNA sequence: TGTGCCAGCAGTTCCCCCAGGGTGGGGAACACCGGGGAGCTGTTTTTT.

This clonotype was seen a handful of times. The CDR3 DNA reads TGTGCCAGCAGCCAAGTCACAGGAGCTAACACTGAAGCTTTCTTT. Translated, it gives CASSQVTGANTEAFF. The chain carries TRBV3-1 and TRBJ1-1; TRBD1 is a possible D gene (5 bases). V dropped 1 base and J dropped 2 bases, with 11 bases sitting between them. Germline-derived CDR1 and CDR2 are LGHDT and YNNKEL (reference sequence). This CDR3 is built from 15 residues.

Turning to this clonotype: A read error may explain this, as a much larger clone is one base away. V gene TRBV29-1 combines with J gene TRBJ1-2; D ambiguous. The CDR3 covers 10 residues. Germline V lookup: CDR1 SQVTM, CDR2 ANQGSEA. CDR3: CSASDGGCTF. CDR3 nucleotides: TGCAGCGCGTCTGACGGTGGCTGCACCTTC.

This rearrangement joins TRBV6-2 or TRBV6-3 to TRBJ1-2; D remains ambiguous. The CDR3 runs to 15 residues. The germline gives CDR1 MNHEY, CDR2 SVGEGT. The V gene lost 5 bases and the J gene lost 3 bases, with 16 bases spanning the gap. The CDR3 coding sequence is TGTGCCAGCAGTCCACGCTCCCTACGGGACTATGGCTACACCTTC. As protein: CASSPRSLRDYGYTF.

This clonotype was seen only a few times. The rearrangement links TRBV6-5 to TRBJ1-1, with TRBD1 as a possible D gene (6 bases). V was shortened by 5 bases and J by 0 bases, with 10 bases between the two germline ends. Germline V CDR1 and CDR2: MNHEY, SVGAGI. The CDR3 is 14 amino acids. In nucleotides, the CDR3 is TGTGCCAGCAGTAAAACAGGGATGAACACTGAAGCTTTCTTT. It codes for CASSKTGMNTEAFF.

This clonotype was counted only a few times. The CDR3 protein is CASSTRPTGFPSSYNEQFF. CDR3 nucleotide sequence: TGTGCCAGCAGTACACGCCCAACAGGGTTCCCCAGCTCCTACAATGAGCAGTTCTTC. The chain couples TRBV6-2 or TRBV6-3 to TRBJ2-1; TRBD1 might be the D (6 bases). The CDR3 consists of 19 residues. V was cut by 5 bases and J by 0 bases, with 23 bases left in between. Germline V gene sequence: CDR1 MNHEY, CDR2 SVGEGT.

The rearrangement uses TRBV15 and TRBJ2-5, with D perhaps matching TRBD2 (5 bases). The germline V gene encodes CDR1 LNHNV and CDR2 YYDKDF (reference sequence). V shed 0 bases and J shed 6 bases, with 11 bases lying between them. The CDR3 consists of 14 residues. The DNA for the CDR3 is TGTGCCACCAGCAGAGATCGTAGCGAGAAGACCCAGTACTTC. It codes for CATSRDRSEKTQYF. The full variable domain, its missing parts supplied by reference TRBV15 and TRBJ2-5, is DAMVIQNPRYQVTQFGKPVTLSCSQTLNHNVMYWYQQKSSQAPKLLFHYYDKDFNNEADTPDNFQSRRPNTSFCFLDIRSPGLGDTAMYLCATSRDRSEKTQYFGPGTRLLVL.

This clonotype appeared a few times. The V call is TRBV11-2, the J call TRBJ1-1; perhaps TRBD1 as D (5 bases). CDR3 length: 12 amino acids. CDR1 and CDR2 (germline): SGHAT, FQNNGV. V lost 5 bases to trimming and J lost 12 bases, with 16 bases between them. DNA for the CDR3: TGTGCCAGCAGCACCCAGGGACGGGGGTCTTTCTTT. Residues: CASSTQGRGSFF.

This sequence joins TRBV5-1 and TRBJ1-1, with a weak D call TRBD1 (5 bases). From germline, CDR1 is SGHRS and CDR2 YFSETQ. This CDR3 spans 15 amino acids. V lost 0 bases to trimming and J lost 0 bases, with 9 bases between them. CDR3 protein: CASSLGWGMNTEAFF. CDR3 coding DNA: TGCGCCAGCAGCTTGGGATGGGGGATGAACACTGAAGCTTTCTTT.

The rearrangement joins TRBV9 to TRBJ1-1; 7 bases align to TRBD1. The CDR3 extends over 14 amino acids. With 3 bases clipped from V and 6 bases from J, the junction kept 8 bases outside the gene matches. The germline CDR1 and CDR2 sequences are SGDLS and YYNGEE. CDR3 sequence: CASSARTGDSEAFF. CDR3 nucleotides: TGTGCCAGCAGCGCTCGGACAGGCGATTCTGAAGCTTTCTTT.

J is TRBJ1-1 and V is TRBV29-1; a possible D gene is TRBD1 (6 bases). There are 13 residues in the CDR3. Trimming stripped 7 bases from V and 0 bases from J, with 12 bases between. Germline V gene sequence: CDR1 SQVTM, CDR2 ANQGSEA. Written as DNA, the CDR3 is TGCAGCGCCACGGGACACCTGAACACTGAAGCTTTCTTT. This translates into CSATGHLNTEAFF.

There are a few counts of this clonotype. The chain employs TRBV6-6 and TRBJ1-5, with D possibly TRBD1 on 5 matching bases. Looked up from germline, CDR1 is MNHNY and CDR2 is SVGAGI (reference sequence). V lost 5 bases and J lost 7, with 18 bases in between. The CDR3 totals 15 residues. The CDR3 reads CASSKGRVVGQPQHF. The DNA of the CDR3 is TGTGCCAGCAGTAAGGGACGGGTCGTAGGACAGCCCCAGCATTTT.